This TCR beta chain appears in the sequencing data of a study of CD8+ T cells in alopecia areata. Findings and caveats of the study: Numerous clones, expanded in lesions, remained in scalp and blood during tofacitinib.

The treatment: oral pan-JAK inhibitor, 5-10 mg twice daily. In regard to this clone: Its antigen is undetermined.

Extracted RNA was reverse transcribed into cDNA, the sequencing template. Data came from immunoSEQ multiplex PCR; TCRdb stores just in-frame clones and leaves some out. The sample carries some 99,000 clones, around 55% recorded once. The sample in question was CD8+ T cells sorted from blood, obtained at week 4, from a patient treated with tofacitinib. This TCR was recovered from a human donor with alopecia areata.

DNA for the CDR3: TGCGCCAGCAGCCAAGATTTCGACAGGGACGGCTATGGCTACACCTTC. Translation: CASSQDFDRDGYGYTF. V usage is TRBV5-1 and J usage is TRBJ1-2; 7 bases fit TRBD1. The CDR3 sequence is 16 residues long. The V gene's germline CDR1 is SGHRS and CDR2 YFSETQ. V was clipped by 4 bases and J by 4 bases; unmatched bases: 13.